One sample yielded the 15 T cell receptor beta chains listed below, sequenced in a study of cytomegalovirus exposure and HLA in healthy donors. Produced via immunoSEQ multiplex PCR; TCRdb's table is partial and in-frame only. The sample gives 100,000 to 150,000 clones, roughly 94% of which show up once; roughly 1.2% is in the top ten. Material for sequencing was PBMCs. These receptors all come from a young woman in good health and CMV-seronegative.

In its sample, this clone was seen once. The chain employs TRBV6-5 and TRBJ1-1; possibly TRBD1 for D (6 bases). CDR1 is MNHEY, CDR2 SVGAGI, per germline. The CDR3 contains 16 residues. The V end was cut by 0 bases, the J end by 3 bases, with 14 bases between. The CDR3 spells CASSYSQQGTYTEAFF. In nucleotides, the CDR3 is TGTGCCAGCAGTTACTCCCAACAGGGCACTTACACTGAAGCTTTCTTT.

The chain is built from TRBV9 and TRBJ1-1; D is ambiguous. Germline loops: CDR1 SGDLS, CDR2 YYNGEE. This CDR3 contains 14 residues. The V end lost 0 bases, the J end lost 11 bases, and 17 bases lay between the germline ends. The CDR3 reads CASSVGSPGMSAFF. CDR3 in DNA: TGTGCCAGCAGCGTAGGCAGTCCGGGGATGTCGGCTTTCTTT.

The CDR3 DNA follows: TGTGCCAGTGGAGTCGCCCAGTACTTC. It encodes CASGVAQYF. This rearrangement joins TRBV28 to TRBJ2-5; no clear D gene. The V gene's germline CDR1 is MDHEN and CDR2 SYDVKM. This CDR3 has 9 amino acids. V lost 9 bases and J lost 9, with 8 bases in between.

The rearrangement joins TRBV19 to TRBJ1-2; no firm D call. The CDR3 length is 17 residues. Germline CDR1 LNHDA, CDR2 SQIVND (reference sequence). V lost 7 bases to trimming and J lost 8 bases, with 29 bases between them. For the CDR3, the DNA is TGTGCCAGTACCCTCCTGGGTAACCGGGGTGGAGCGGACGGCTACACCTTC. Protein: CASTLLGNRGGADGYTF.

The chain combines TRBV11-2 with TRBJ1-2; TRBD1 matches at 7 bases. The trim removed 0 bases at V and 7 bases at J, leaving 5 bases unmatched. Germline values: CDR1 SGHAT, CDR2 FQNNGV. The CDR3 length is 14 residues. CDR3 coding DNA: TGTGCCAGCAGCTTAGATGTAGGGGGCAGTGGCTACACCTTC. This translates into CASSLDVGGSGYTF. The complete variable domain, with remaining parts taken from reference TRBV11-2 and TRBJ1-2, reads EAGVAQSPRYKIIEKRQSVAFWCNPISGHATLYWYQQILGQGPKLLIQFQNNGVVDDSQLPKDRFSAERLKGVDSTLKIQPAKLEDSAVYLCASSLDVGGSGYTFGSGTRLTVV.

This chain links TRBV5-1 with TRBJ2-6; a weak D match, TRBD1 (6 bases). Germline values: CDR1 SGHRS, CDR2 YFSETQ. V was shortened by 4 bases and J by 2 bases, with 10 bases between the two germline ends. The CDR3 length is 15 residues. The CDR3 spells CASSPGVTGANVLTF. CDR3 nucleotide sequence: TGCGCCAGCAGCCCAGGGGTGACTGGGGCCAACGTCCTGACTTTC. Supplemented by reference TRBV5-1 and TRBJ2-6, the full variable domain reads KAGVTQTPRYLIKTRGQQVTLSCSPISGHRSVSWYQQTPGQGLQFLFEYFSETQRNKGNFPGRFSGRQFSNSRSEMNVSTLELGDSALYLCASSPGVTGANVLTFGAGSRLTVL.

The rearrangement joins TRBV28 to TRBJ2-3, with D possibly matching TRBD1 (5 bases). The CDR3 consists of 15 residues. The germline V gene has CDR1 MDHEN and CDR2 SYDVKM. Deletions cut 6 bases from V and 0 bases from J, with 13 bases between. The CDR3 reads CASRSARVSTDTQYF. The CDR3 DNA sequence: TGTGCCAGCAGGTCCGCCAGGGTCAGCACAGATACGCAGTATTTT.

The chain is built from TRBV19 and TRBJ1-5, with D uncertain. Trimming pared 5 bases from V and 6 bases from J, leaving 11 bases between. CDR3 size: 13 residues. Germline-derived CDR1 and CDR2 are LNHDA and SQIVND (reference sequence). The CDR3: CASSDLVGQPQHF. The DNA for the CDR3 is TGTGCCAGTAGTGACTTGGTTGGTCAGCCCCAGCATTTT.

In its sample, this clone was seen a few times. The chain recombines TRBV13 with TRBJ2-7, with D maybe TRBD1 (5 bases). CDR3 length: 13 amino acids. Germline V gene data show CDR1 as PRHDT and CDR2 as FYEKMQ (reference sequence). V dropped 3 bases and J dropped 6 bases, with 12 bases sitting between them. The CDR3 here is CASSLGRVVEQYF. CDR3 nucleotides: TGTGCCAGCAGCTTGGGCAGGGTCGTCGAGCAGTACTTC.

The V gene is TRBV6-5, the J gene TRBJ1-6; D is perhaps TRBD1 (6 bases). Germline loops: CDR1 MNHEY, CDR2 SVGAGI. Trimming removed 0 bases from V and 10 bases from J, with 13 bases in between. The CDR3 runs to 15 residues. The CDR3 coding sequence is TGTGCCAGCAGTTACTCGGGAACAGGGAACTCACCCCTCCACTTT. Encoded protein: CASSYSGTGNSPLHF.

The rearrangement uses TRBV9 and TRBJ2-3; 8 nucleotides match TRBD2. V shed 1 base, J shed 4 bases, and the junction held 2 bases outside the gene matches. The CDR3 covers 14 residues. CDR1 and CDR2 (germline): SGDLS, YYNGEE. The DNA for the CDR3 is TGTGCCAGCAGCGTAATAGCGGGACCAGATACGCAGTATTTT. Amino acid sequence: CASSVIAGPDTQYF.

This clone was recorded only once. J is TRBJ2-3 and V is TRBV11-2, with D uncertain. The CDR3 has 14 amino acids. V was trimmed by 1 base and J by 1 base, leaving 6 bases between them. Germline lookup yields CDR1 SGHAT and CDR2 FQNNGV. The DNA for the CDR3 is TGTGCCAGCAGCTTAGTCTTCGGCACAGATACGCAGTATTTT. Translating it yields CASSLVFGTDTQYF.

The gene calls are TRBV6-5 and TRBJ2-1; perhaps TRBD2 as D (5 bases). The germline V gene has CDR1 MNHEY and CDR2 SVGAGI. V shed 0 bases and J shed 4 bases, with 10 bases lying between them. This CDR3 comprises 15 residues. The CDR3 region has the DNA TGTGCCAGCAGTTACTCACCCCGAGGGTACAATGAGCAGTTCTTC. Translated: CASSYSPRGYNEQFF.

The chain couples TRBV5-1 to TRBJ2-3; 7 bases match TRBD1. Trimming at V came to 0 bases and at J to 1 base, leaving 8 bases not matched to a gene. CDR3 size: 17 residues. Germline-derived CDR1 and CDR2 are SGHRS and YFSETQ. The CDR3 DNA follows: TGCGCCAGCAGCTTGGAGTTATCTGGGACAGGCACAGATACGCAGTATTTT. This gives the protein CASSLELSGTGTDTQYF.

The V call is TRBV4-2, the J call TRBJ2-1; 7 bases match TRBD2. The V gene end was trimmed by 0 bases and the J gene end by 5 bases; junction bases not matched to a gene: 13. The CDR3 is 18 residues long. The germline V gene has CDR1 LGHNA and CDR2 YNFKEQ. The CDR3 sequence is CASSQDTSAPIPNNEQFF. CDR3 DNA: TGTGCCAGCAGCCAAGATACTAGCGCCCCTATCCCGAACAATGAGCAGTTCTTC.